The 27 T cell receptor beta chains presented below share a single source sample, sequenced in a study of TIL therapy for anti-PD-1-resistant metastatic lung cancer. The libraries were made with immunoSEQ v3. Assay: immunoSEQ multiplex PCR; the TCRdb copy retains only in-frame clones and omits some. The data hold just over 45,000 clones, with around 80% observed a single time. Time point meaning: pre-treatment sample, taken before nivolumab and TIL therapy. The sequenced sample was blood, obtained at baseline. These receptors originate from a man between 65 and 79 years old with non-small cell lung cancer.

A note on this clone: Other nucleotide sequences in the sample specify the same CDR3. V gene TRBV19 combines with J gene TRBJ1-5; D ambiguous. Between the trimmed V and J ends, which lost 2 bases and 4 bases, there was a span of 3 bases. This CDR3 spans 12 amino acids. Germline V gives CDR1 LNHDA, CDR2 SQIVND (reference sequence). In nucleotides, the CDR3 is TGTGCCAGTAGTATACCGAATCAGCCCCAGCATTTT. Translated, it gives CASSIPNQPQHF.

The genes are TRBV7-2 and TRBJ2-5; TRBD2 aligns across 9 bases. V lost 0 bases to trimming and J lost 5 bases; unmatched junction nucleotides: 7. CDR1 is SGHTA and CDR2 is FQGNSA in the germline V gene. This CDR3 spans 16 amino acids. CDR3 DNA sequence: TGTGCCAGCAGCTTAGCGCGGGAGGGCCTTATCGAGACCCAGTACTTC. Protein: CASSLAREGLIETQYF.

The chain's CDR3 is CATSRGGKENEKLFF. Here the CDR3 DNA reads TGTGCCACCAGCAGAGGAGGAAAAGAAAATGAAAAACTGTTTTTT. V usage is TRBV15 and J usage is TRBJ1-4, with D unclear. CDR1 is LNHNV, CDR2 YYDKDF, per germline (reference sequence). V lost 1 base to trimming and J lost 5 bases, with 11 bases between them. The CDR3 length is 15 residues. The full variable domain, completed using reference TRBV15 and TRBJ1-4, is DAMVIQNPRYQVTQFGKPVTLSCSQTLNHNVMYWYQQKSSQAPKLLFHYYDKDFNNEADTPDNFQSRRPNTSFCFLDIRSPGLGDTAMYLCATSRGGKENEKLFFGSGTQLSVL.

The sample holds a few counts of this clone. The rearrangement uses TRBV2 and TRBJ1-5; perhaps TRBD1 as D (6 bases). Germline V gene data show CDR1 as SNHLY and CDR2 as FYNNEI. V was trimmed by 0 bases and J by 6 bases, leaving 15 bases between them. The CDR3 is made up of 16 amino acids. The chain's CDR3 is CASSEAGGGRGQPQHF. The CDR3, as DNA: TGTGCCAGCAGTGAAGCGGGAGGGGGAAGGGGTCAGCCCCAGCATTTT.

The CDR3, as DNA: TGTGCCAGCAGTTTATCGGGAGGGGATAGCACAGATACGCAGTATTTT. This gives the protein CASSLSGGDSTDTQYF. The chain couples TRBV27 to TRBJ2-3; 7 bases agree with TRBD2. With V trimmed by 0 bases and J by 0 bases, 3 bases remained unmatched. This CDR3 spans 16 amino acids. Germline CDR1 MNHEY, CDR2 SMNVEV (reference sequence).

The chain employs TRBV6-5 and TRBJ2-3, with 7 nucleotides matching TRBD2. Trimming at V came to 6 bases and at J to 1 base, leaving 4 bases not matched to a gene. CDR1 is MNHEY and CDR2 is SVGAGI in the germline V gene. The CDR3 consists of 14 residues. The CDR3 here is CASRSSGGTDTQYF. The CDR3 DNA reads TGTGCCAGCAGGTCGAGCGGGGGCACAGATACGCAGTATTTT.

The chain links TRBV19 to TRBJ1-1; D is ambiguous. Germline lookup yields CDR1 LNHDA and CDR2 SQIVND (reference sequence). Deletions cut 7 bases from V and 1 base from J, with 19 bases between. The CDR3 loop spans 16 amino acids. The CDR3 nucleotides read TGTGCCAGTATTGGAGACCCCAGAGAAAGGAACACTGAAGCTTTCTTT. Translated: CASIGDPRERNTEAFF.

This rearrangement joins TRBV28 to TRBJ1-5; 7 nucleotides align to TRBD1. Losses at the gene ends were 6 bases for V and 5 bases for J; bases not matched to a gene: 7. The CDR3 runs to 14 residues. Germline CDR1 reads MDHEN; CDR2 reads SYDVKM. CDR3 loop: CASSPGQFYQPQHF. The CDR3 region has the DNA TGTGCCAGCAGCCCGGGACAGTTCTATCAGCCCCAGCATTTT.

The chain combines TRBV28 with TRBJ1-3; TRBD1 matches 7 bases. Trimming removed 3 bases from V and 5 bases from J; junction bases left unmatched: 10. The germline V gene has CDR1 MDHEN and CDR2 SYDVKM. The CDR3 contains 16 residues. Here the CDR3 DNA reads TGTGCCAGCAGTTTGGAGGGGGCGAGGGGAAGAAACACCATATATTTT. Its protein product is CASSLEGARGRNTIYF.

This clone was counted a few times. The chain joins TRBV27 to TRBJ1-2; TRBD1 matches at 10 bases. Losses at the gene ends were 6 bases for V and 3 bases for J; bases not matched to a gene: 4. The CDR3 extends over 14 amino acids. Germline loops: CDR1 MNHEY, CDR2 SMNVEV (reference sequence). CDR3 bases: TGTGCCAGCAGCCAGGGACAGGGGCACTATGGCTACACCTTC. It yields the protein CASSQGQGHYGYTF.

The chain joins TRBV7-9 to TRBJ1-6, with a weak D call TRBD1 (6 bases). Trimming pared 5 bases from V and 7 bases from J, leaving 12 bases between. This CDR3 region has 14 residues. Looked up from germline, CDR1 is SEHNR and CDR2 is FQNEAQ (reference sequence). CDR3 loop: CASSQITGNSPLHF. The CDR3 DNA sequence: TGTGCCAGCAGCCAGATTACAGGGAATTCACCCCTCCACTTT.

The chain is built from TRBV28 and TRBJ1-2; D call uncertain. CDR1 is MDHEN, CDR2 SYDVKM, per germline. This CDR3 spans 13 amino acids. V gave up 6 bases and J gave up 1 base, with 9 bases separating them. The CDR3 here is CASSLRINYGYTF. The DNA for the CDR3 is TGTGCCAGCAGCTTACGGATTAACTATGGCTACACCTTC.

The V and J genes are TRBV5-1 and TRBJ2-7; TRBD1 is a possible D gene (6 bases). CDR1 and CDR2 from the germline V gene are SGHRS and YFSETQ. Trimming left V 2 bases short and J 3 bases short, with 12 bases between. CDR3 length: 14 residues. As DNA, the CDR3 is TGCGCCAGCAGCTTTTCACAGGGTGGCTACGAGCAGTACTTC. Translation: CASSFSQGGYEQYF.

In its sample, this clone was seen a few times. This rearrangement joins TRBV9 to TRBJ2-3; D remains ambiguous. The ends were cut back, 0 bases at V and 5 bases at J, with 13 bases in the middle. The CDR3 is 15 amino acids. Germline V gene sequence: CDR1 SGDLS, CDR2 YYNGEE. The CDR3 is CASSVGSRKIDTQYF. The CDR3 region has the DNA TGTGCCAGCAGCGTAGGTTCTAGGAAAATAGATACGCAGTATTTT.

The J gene is TRBJ2-5, the V gene TRBV6-1, with D unresolved. The CDR3 length is 12 residues. Germline V gene data show CDR1 as MNHNS and CDR2 as SASEGT. Trimming cost V 4 bases and J 5 bases, with 8 bases left between them. The CDR3 DNA is TGTGCCAGCAGTGGGAATAGGGAGACCCAGTACTTC. It specifies CASSGNRETQYF.

This clone was seen more than once but under ten times. The chain employs TRBV6-5 and TRBJ1-5, with D possibly TRBD1 on 6 matching bases. V was pared by 2 bases and J by 2 bases, with 10 bases between. The germline gives CDR1 MNHEY, CDR2 SVGAGI. This CDR3 region has 15 residues. As DNA, the CDR3 is TGTGCCAGCAGTTACGGGGGGCAGGGCAATCAGCCCCAGCATTTT. Amino acid sequence: CASSYGGQGNQPQHF.

The genes are TRBV6-1 and TRBJ2-2, with 7 positions matching TRBD1. CDR1 is MNHNS and CDR2 is SASEGT in the germline V gene. V lost 6 bases, J lost 0 bases, and 1 base stayed unmatched. The CDR3 sequence is 14 residues long. Here the CDR3 DNA reads TGTGCCAGCAGGGGACAGACGAACACCGGGGAGCTGTTTTTT. Its protein product is CASRGQTNTGELFF.

V usage is TRBV27 and J usage is TRBJ1-5; 7 bases line up with TRBD1. The CDR3 is 16 amino acids. V lost 6 bases and J lost 1; bases outside the gene matches: 9. Germline assignment: CDR1 MNHEY and CDR2 SMNVEV (reference sequence). CDR3: CASREKGAFSNQPQHF. CDR3 sequence (DNA): TGTGCCAGCAGGGAAAAGGGGGCTTTCAGCAATCAGCCCCAGCATTTT.

The genes are TRBV4-2 and TRBJ1-2; D unclear. The germline V gene encodes CDR1 LGHNA and CDR2 YNFKEQ. This CDR3 has 15 residues. The ends were cut back, 0 bases at V and 7 bases at J, with 15 bases in the middle. The chain's CDR3 is CASSQDKGVIGGYTF. The CDR3 bases are TGTGCCAGCAGCCAAGATAAAGGCGTGATAGGTGGCTACACCTTC.

The chain couples TRBV5-8 to TRBJ2-7; no firm D call. Germline V lookup: CDR1 SGHTS, CDR2 YDEGEE. Trimming pared 10 bases from V and 2 bases from J, leaving 13 bases between. The CDR3 loop spans 12 amino acids. CDR3 residues: CAVSPGPYEQYF. CDR3 DNA sequence: TGTGCCGTTAGTCCCGGGCCCTACGAGCAGTACTTC.

V is TRBV11-2 and J is TRBJ2-3; no clear D gene. Germline CDR1 and CDR2: SGHAT and FQNNGV. The V end lost 5 bases, the J end lost 1 base, and 13 bases lay between the germline ends. The CDR3 extends over 15 amino acids. For the CDR3, the DNA is TGTGCCAGCAGCCACGCACGGTGGGGCACAGATACGCAGTATTTT. Its translation: CASSHARWGTDTQYF. The complete variable domain, with remaining parts taken from reference TRBV11-2 and TRBJ2-3, reads EAGVAQSPRYKIIEKRQSVAFWCNPISGHATLYWYQQILGQGPKLLIQFQNNGVVDDSQLPKDRFSAERLKGVDSTLKIQPAKLEDSAVYLCASSHARWGTDTQYFGPGTRLTVL.

The chain carries TRBV5-4 and TRBJ2-2; 10 bases are shared with TRBD2. V gave up 0 bases and J gave up 4 bases; unmatched junction bases: 6. Germline V gene lookup returns CDR1 SGHNT and CDR2 YYREEE (reference sequence). This CDR3 has 17 residues. CDR3 loop: CASSLGLAGVVTGELFF. The CDR3 DNA follows: TGTGCCAGCAGCTTGGGGCTAGCGGGAGTTGTCACCGGGGAGCTGTTTTTT. The variable domain in full, with the rest retrieved from reference TRBV5-4 and TRBJ2-2, is ETGVTQSPTHLIKTRGQQVTLRCSSQSGHNTVSWYQQALGQGPQFIFQYYREEENGRGNFPPRFSGLQFPNYSSELNVNALELDDSALYLCASSLGLAGVVTGELFFGEGSRLTVL.

The chain recombines TRBV7-7 with TRBJ2-2, with unresolved D. The CDR3 length is 16 residues. The V and J ends lost 3 bases and 1 base respectively, with 12 bases between them. Looked up from germline, CDR1 is SSHAT and CDR2 is FNYEAQ (reference sequence). In DNA form, the CDR3 reads TGTGCCAGCAGCTTCAGCCCAGTGAAGAACACCGGGGAGCTGTTTTTT. This encodes CASSFSPVKNTGELFF.

V gene TRBV5-6 combines with J gene TRBJ1-1, with D possibly matching TRBD1 (5 bases). This CDR3 contains 13 residues. Germline V lookup: CDR1 SGHDT, CDR2 YYEEEE. V lost 4 bases, J lost 3 bases, and 10 bases lay in between. Written as DNA, the CDR3 is TGTGCCAGCAGCCGGGAGGGGTACACTGAAGCTTTCTTT. Its translation is CASSREGYTEAFF.

The gene calls are TRBV28 and TRBJ1-2, with 7 bases that match TRBD1. After removal of 5 bases from V and 8 bases from J, the junction contained 17 bases not matched to a gene. This CDR3 comprises 16 residues. Germline V lookup: CDR1 MDHEN, CDR2 SYDVKM. CDR3 bases: TGTGCCAGCAGTCAAGACGGACAGGTCTATTCTAGGGGCTACACCTTC. Translated: CASSQDGQVYSRGYTF.

This clone was observed a few times. The rearrangement links TRBV5-1 to TRBJ2-2; the match to TRBD1 covers 7 bases. With 0 bases clipped from V and 1 base from J, the junction kept 3 bases outside the gene matches. Germline loops: CDR1 SGHRS, CDR2 YFSETQ. The CDR3 spans 16 residues. The CDR3 DNA reads TGCGCCAGCAGCTTGGGGGACAGCCTGAACACCGGGGAGCTGTTTTTT. It yields the protein CASSLGDSLNTGELFF.

The rearrangement links TRBV27 to TRBJ2-1, with 12 bases lining up with TRBD2. The germline V gene encodes CDR1 MNHEY and CDR2 SMNVEV (reference sequence). Trimming took 5 bases from V and 0 from J; bases not matched to a gene: 17. This CDR3 comprises 21 residues. CDR3 in amino acids: CASSPRTSGNIYPSSYNEQFF. CDR3 nucleotide sequence: TGTGCCAGCAGTCCCAGGACTAGCGGGAACATTTACCCGAGCTCCTACAATGAGCAGTTCTTC.